This TCR beta chain was captured by sequencing in a study of Graves' ophthalmopathy and Graves' hyperthyroidism. Amplification from RNA transcripts yielded the TCR beta CDR3 regions. An opening RT-PCR round employed HTBI primers and preceded a second-round multiplex PCR. MiXCR, applied by TCRdb to the multiplex PCR reads, yields one record per CDR3 protein. The data hold 500,000 to 700,000 distinct CDR3 sequences, with about 24% observed a single time. Hyperthyroidism qualified as stable when ophthalmopathy did not develop within 18 months of follow-up. Pregnant or lactating patients and those with other autoimmune diseases or uncontrolled infections were excluded. The germline V gene encodes CDR1 SGHRS and CDR2 YFSETQ. The V and J ends lost 7 bases and 5 bases respectively, with 21 bases between them. The CDR3 is 15 amino acids. This clonotype was detected only a few times. This may be a read error, as it is one base from a much larger clone.

What was sequenced was peripheral blood. V usage is TRBV5-1 and J usage is TRBJ1-1; D is perhaps TRBD1 (5 bases). This receptor was obtained from a woman under 30 with stable Graves' hyperthyroidism. Some clones in this sample may be carry-over from other donors' samples. The CDR3 spells CASPTGPSIGTEAFF. The DNA of the CDR3 is TGCGCCAGCCCCACGGGACCCTCGATCGGTACTGAAGCTTTCTTT.